What follows are 27 T cell receptor beta chains derived from one specimen sequenced in a study of cytomegalovirus exposure and HLA in healthy donors. The PCR ran on 60 Vbeta and 13 Jbeta primers. Assay: immunoSEQ multiplex PCR; the TCRdb copy retains only in-frame clones and omits some. The sample consists of 160,000 or so clones, 78% of them appearing once. The source material was PBMCs. All receptors derive from a woman between 35 and 50 years old in good health and CMV-seropositive.

The chain is built from TRBV28 and TRBJ2-7; 10 bases agree with TRBD2. The CDR3 loop spans 15 amino acids. V shed 6 bases and J 0 bases; nucleotides not matched to a gene: 5. Germline V gene sequence: CDR1 MDHEN, CDR2 SYDVKM. CDR3 loop: CASRPGLANSYEQYF. The CDR3 DNA sequence: TGTGCCAGCAGACCGGGACTAGCGAACTCCTACGAGCAGTACTTC. The full variable domain, rest sourced from reference TRBV28 and TRBJ2-7, is DVKVTQSSRYLVKRTGEKVFLECVQDMDHENMFWYRQDPGLGLRLIYFSYDVKMKEKGDIPEGYSVSREKKERFSLILESASTNQTSMYLCASRPGLANSYEQYFGPGTRLTVT.

The chain uses TRBV6-1 and TRBJ2-3; TRBD1 might be the D (6 bases). V lost 8 bases to trimming and J lost 11 bases, with 14 bases between them. CDR1 is MNHNS and CDR2 is SASEGT in the germline V gene. The CDR3 extends over 11 amino acids. CDR3 loop: CASGGGVGQYF. As DNA, the CDR3 is TGTGCCAGCGGTGGGGGCGTAGGGCAGTATTTT.

The chain has TRBV14 and TRBJ2-5; D ambiguous. The CDR3 is made up of 14 amino acids. V lost 4 bases to trimming and J lost 1 base, with 10 bases between them. From germline, CDR1 is SGHDN and CDR2 FVKESK. The CDR3 DNA follows: TGTGCCAGCAGCCGTGGTGGAGCCCAAGAGACCCAGTACTTC. Its protein product is CASSRGGAQETQYF.

This rearrangement joins TRBV7-6 to TRBJ1-3, with a possible D match to TRBD1 (5 bases). The germline V and J ends were trimmed by 4 bases and 1 base, with 14 bases remaining between them. The CDR3 is made up of 16 amino acids. CDR1 is SGHVS, CDR2 FNYEAQ, per germline. In nucleotides, the CDR3 is TGTGCCAGCAGCTATTCGCCCCCAGGGTCTGGAAACACCATATATTTT. This gives the protein CASSYSPPGSGNTIYF.

The rearrangement uses TRBV4-1 and TRBJ1-2, with 11 bases that match TRBD1. CDR3 length: 17 amino acids. Trimming at V came to 1 base and at J to 5 bases, leaving 9 bases not matched to a gene. Germline V gene data show CDR1 as MGHRA and CDR2 as YSYEKL. CDR3 loop: CASSQGTTGTGGYGYTF. The CDR3 region has the DNA TGCGCCAGCAGCCAAGGGACCACCGGGACAGGGGGTTATGGCTACACCTTC.

Many counts were recorded for this clone. The chain joins TRBV30 to TRBJ1-2; possibly TRBD1 for D (6 bases). V was trimmed by 2 bases and J by 4 bases, leaving 20 bases between them. Germline V lookup: CDR1 GTSNPN, CDR2 SVGIG (reference sequence). The CDR3 sequence is 16 residues long. The CDR3 sequence: CAWSQPSQGTLYGYTF. Written as DNA, the CDR3 is TGTGCCTGGAGTCAACCCTCCCAGGGGACCCTCTATGGCTACACCTTC.

The chain combines TRBV9 with TRBJ2-5; weak D call: TRBD1 (6 bases). The CDR3 length is 15 residues. Trimming took off 2 bases at V and 7 bases at J, with 18 bases between the two ends. Germline lookup yields CDR1 SGDLS and CDR2 YYNGEE. CDR3 amino acids: CASSVQPTGRGTQYF. In DNA form, the CDR3 reads TGTGCCAGCAGCGTTCAACCTACAGGGAGAGGGACCCAGTACTTC.

V gene TRBV7-3 combines with J gene TRBJ2-3; no definite D call. The length of the CDR3 is 14 residues. Germline V CDR1 and CDR2: SGHTA, FQGTGA. Trimming removed 3 bases at V and 3 bases at J, with 10 bases between. This CDR3 reads CASSFFGTTDTQYF. In DNA, the CDR3 is TGTGCCAGCAGCTTTTTTGGCACGACAGATACGCAGTATTTT.

The rearrangement links TRBV6-5 to TRBJ2-1; 7 nucleotides align to TRBD1. In germline, CDR1 is MNHEY, CDR2 SVGAGI. V lost 2 bases, J lost 7 bases, and 5 bases stayed unmatched. The CDR3 consists of 14 residues. CDR3 DNA sequence: TGTGCCAGCAGTTACACCCAGACAGGGAATGAGCAGTTCTTC. Translated, it gives CASSYTQTGNEQFF.

This clone was seen a few times. This chain joins TRBV30 and TRBJ1-2; the match to TRBD1 covers 9 bases. Germline assignment: CDR1 GTSNPN and CDR2 SVGIG (reference sequence). The CDR3 has 14 residues. V trimming: 2 bases; J trimming: 6 bases; junction bases outside the gene matches: 7. The CDR3 DNA is TGTGCCTGGAGTAGACTTCGGGACAGGGATGGCTACACCTTC. Protein product: CAWSRLRDRDGYTF.

The chain recombines TRBV5-1 with TRBJ2-7; 9 bases fit TRBD1. The V gene end was trimmed by 1 base and the J gene end by 7 bases; junction bases not matched to a gene: 12. The CDR3 extends over 16 amino acids. From germline, CDR1 is SGHRS and CDR2 YFSETQ. The CDR3 loop reads CASSLSGTGKRGEQYF. The DNA for the CDR3 is TGCGCCAGCAGCTTGAGCGGGACAGGGAAAAGGGGAGAGCAGTACTTC.

The V gene is TRBV7-9, the J gene TRBJ2-7; tentatively, D is TRBD1 (6 bases). The CDR3 consists of 15 residues. Per the germline V gene, CDR1 is SEHNR and CDR2 is FQNEAQ (reference sequence). The V end lost 3 bases, the J end lost 2 bases, and 14 bases lay between the germline ends. Here the CDR3 DNA reads TGTGCCAGCAGCTTTTGGAGACAGGAGACCTACGAGCAGTACTTC. Amino acids: CASSFWRQETYEQYF. Drawing the rest from reference TRBV7-9 and TRBJ2-7, the complete variable domain is DTGVSQNPRHKITKRGQNVTFRCDPISEHNRLYWYRQTLGQGPEFLTYFQNEAQLEKSRLLSDRFSAERPKGSFSTLEIQRTEQGDSAMYLCASSFWRQETYEQYFGPGTRLTVT.

This chain connects TRBV4-1 to TRBJ1-1; 7 nucleotides line up with TRBD1. The CDR3 spans 15 residues. V was clipped by 7 bases and J by 1 base; unmatched bases: 9. Per the germline V gene, CDR1 is MGHRA and CDR2 is YSYEKL. The CDR3 DNA reads as TGCGCCAGCAAATCCTACACAGGGGCGAACACTGAAGCTTTCTTT. Encoded protein: CASKSYTGANTEAFF.

The chain carries TRBV5-6 and TRBJ2-3; 8 bases align to TRBD2. The CDR3 contains 17 residues. Looked up from germline, CDR1 is SGHDT and CDR2 is YYEEEE. Unmatched junction bases numbered 15, after V lost 3 bases and J lost 6 bases. This chain's CDR3 is CASSSGLVQYAGDTQYF. The CDR3 DNA is TGTGCCAGCAGCTCGGGACTAGTCCAGTACGCAGGGGATACGCAGTATTTT.

V usage is TRBV2 and J usage is TRBJ1-2; 7 bases agree with TRBD1. The germline V gene encodes CDR1 SNHLY and CDR2 FYNNEI. This CDR3 is 13 amino acids long. V shed 7 bases, J shed 4 bases, and the junction held 6 bases outside the gene matches. The CDR3 region has the DNA TGTGCCAGCATTCGGGACAGCTCCTATGGCTACACCTTC. It specifies CASIRDSSYGYTF. The full variable domain, rest sourced from reference TRBV2 and TRBJ1-2, is EPEVTQTPSHQVTQMGQEVILRCVPISNHLYFYWYRQILGQKVEFLVSFYNNEISEKSEIFDDQFSVERPDGSNFTLKIRSTKLEDSAMYFCASIRDSSYGYTFGSGTRLTVV.

This clone has a single count. The chain joins TRBV2 to TRBJ1-2; D remains unclear. From germline, CDR1 is SNHLY and CDR2 FYNNEI. The V end was cut by 6 bases, the J end by 0 bases, with 14 bases between. The CDR3 loop spans 15 amino acids. The CDR3 region is CASRTEGPANYGYTF. CDR3 sequence (DNA): TGTGCCAGCAGGACGGAGGGCCCAGCTAACTATGGCTACACCTTC.

Here the CDR3 DNA reads TGTGCCAGCAGCCCCGGGACTTCTGTCCTTTTGAACACTGAAGCTTTCTTT. Its protein product is CASSPGTSVLLNTEAFF. The chain carries TRBV7-2 and TRBJ1-1, with D perhaps matching TRBD1 (5 bases). CDR3 length equals 17 residues. V was trimmed by 5 bases and J by 0 bases, leaving 19 bases between them. Germline values: CDR1 SGHTA, CDR2 FQGNSA.

CDR3 loop: CASRTTGVTFF. The CDR3 coding sequence is TGTGCCAGCAGGACGACAGGGGTGACTTTCTTT. This sequence joins TRBV28 and TRBJ1-1; the match to TRBD1 covers 8 bases. Per the germline V gene, CDR1 is MDHEN and CDR2 is SYDVKM. The CDR3 length is 11 residues. After removal of 6 bases from V and 12 bases from J, the junction contained 6 bases not matched to a gene.

The chain uses TRBV7-8 and TRBJ2-2; 7 bases match TRBD2. CDR1 is SGHVS and CDR2 is FQNEAQ in the germline V gene. The length of the CDR3 is 15 residues. Trimming removed 1 base from V and 4 bases from J; junction bases left unmatched: 3. The CDR3 loop is CASSLGGGGTGELFF. CDR3 in DNA: TGTGCCAGCAGCTTAGGTGGGGGGGGCACCGGGGAGCTGTTTTTT. Drawing the rest from reference TRBV7-8 and TRBJ2-2, the complete variable domain is GAGVSQSPRYKVAKRGQDVALRCDPISGHVSLFWYQQALGQGPEFLTYFQNEAQLDKSGLPSDRFFAERPEGSVSTLKIQRTQQEDSAVYLCASSLGGGGTGELFFGEGSRLTVL.

This sequence joins TRBV4-3 and TRBJ1-4; 7 nucleotides agree with TRBD1. V shed 6 bases and J 7 bases; nucleotides not matched to a gene: 11. The CDR3 spans 15 residues. Germline V gene sequence: CDR1 LGHNA, CDR2 YSLEER. The CDR3 sequence is CASRSTGAPIEKLFF. CDR3 nucleotide sequence: TGCGCCAGCAGGAGCACAGGGGCCCCTATTGAAAAACTGTTTTTT.

The chain recombines TRBV6-6 with TRBJ2-1, with a tentative D call TRBD1 (5 bases). With 5 bases removed from V and 7 bases from J, the gap between germline ends came to 21 bases. The CDR3 consists of 16 residues. Germline lookup yields CDR1 MNHNY and CDR2 SVGAGI (reference sequence). CDR3 sequence: CASSPPRSGLNNEQFF. DNA of the CDR3: TGTGCCAGCAGTCCTCCCCGGTCAGGGTTGAATAATGAGCAGTTCTTC.

This chain joins TRBV7-2 and TRBJ2-7; perhaps TRBD2 as D (6 bases). V lost 4 bases and J 3 bases, leaving 16 bases between the germline ends. The CDR3 is made up of 15 amino acids. CDR1 is SGHTA, CDR2 FQGNSA, per germline. In DNA form, the CDR3 reads TGTGCCAGCAGCTCACCGGGACTTAGAGACTACGAGCAGTACTTC. Its protein product is CASSSPGLRDYEQYF.

This sequence joins TRBV5-4 and TRBJ2-1; 8 bases fit TRBD2. The V segment lost 4 bases and the J segment 9 bases; nucleotides outside the gene matches: 6. CDR3 length equals 13 residues. The germline V gene has CDR1 SGHNT and CDR2 YYREEE (reference sequence). CDR3 sequence (DNA): TGTGCCAGCAGCACCTCCGGGGGGGCTGAGCAGTTCTTC. This codes for CASSTSGGAEQFF.

This sequence joins TRBV27 and TRBJ2-7; 13 bases are shared with TRBD2. This CDR3 comprises 15 residues. In germline, CDR1 is MNHEY, CDR2 SMNVEV (reference sequence). After removal of 8 bases from V and 3 bases from J, the junction contained 7 bases not matched to a gene. This chain's CDR3 is CASSGLAGAYYEQYF. As DNA, the CDR3 is TGTGCCAGCTCCGGACTAGCGGGGGCATACTACGAGCAGTACTTC.

The V gene is TRBV5-6, the J gene TRBJ2-1; no clear D. Trimming pared 1 base from V and 10 bases from J, leaving 6 bases between. CDR3 size: 11 residues. Germline CDR1 and CDR2: SGHDT and YYEEEE. CDR3 nucleotide sequence: TGTGCCAGCAGCTTGCGGCGGGAGCAGTTCTTC. Amino acids: CASSLRREQFF. Full variable domain (remainder filled in from reference TRBV5-6 and TRBJ2-1): DAGVTQSPTHLIKTRGQQVTLRCSPKSGHDTVSWYQQALGQGPQFIFQYYEEEERQRGNFPDRFSGHQFPNYSSELNVNALLLGDSALYLCASSLRREQFFGPGTRLTVL.

DNA for the CDR3: TGTGCCAGCAGTACATCCCCCGTAATGGTTTACGAGCAGTACTTC. The encoded protein is CASSTSPVMVYEQYF. J is TRBJ2-7 and V is TRBV6-5; D is unclear. V was shortened by 5 bases and J by 4 bases, with 18 bases between the two germline ends. The germline V gene has CDR1 MNHEY and CDR2 SVGAGI. The CDR3 is 15 residues long.

The chain links TRBV2 to TRBJ2-6; 14 positions agree with TRBD2. The CDR3 runs to 19 residues. The ends lost 9 bases at V and 0 bases at J; junction bases unmatched: 10. The V gene's germline CDR1 is SNHLY and CDR2 FYNNEI. The CDR3 here is CARAGTSGGAHSGANVLTF. CDR3 nucleotide sequence: TGTGCCAGAGCCGGGACTAGCGGGGGAGCCCACTCTGGGGCCAACGTCCTGACTTTC. The whole variable domain, filled in from reference TRBV2 and TRBJ2-6, reads EPEVTQTPSHQVTQMGQEVILRCVPISNHLYFYWYRQILGQKVEFLVSFYNNEISEKSEIFDDQFSVERPDGSNFTLKIRSTKLEDSAMYFCARAGTSGGAHSGANVLTFGAGSRLTVL.